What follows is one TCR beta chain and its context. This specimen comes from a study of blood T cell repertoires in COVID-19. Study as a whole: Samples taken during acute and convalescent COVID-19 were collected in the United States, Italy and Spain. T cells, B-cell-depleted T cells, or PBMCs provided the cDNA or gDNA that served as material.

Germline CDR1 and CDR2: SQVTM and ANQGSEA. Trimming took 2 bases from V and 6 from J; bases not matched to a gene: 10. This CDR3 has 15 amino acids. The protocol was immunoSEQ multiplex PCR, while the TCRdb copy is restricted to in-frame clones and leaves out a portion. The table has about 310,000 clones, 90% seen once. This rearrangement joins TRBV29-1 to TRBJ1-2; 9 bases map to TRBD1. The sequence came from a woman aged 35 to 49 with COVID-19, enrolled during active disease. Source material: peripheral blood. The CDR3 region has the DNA TGCAGCGTTGAAAACCGGGACAGGGAGGGAGATGGCTACACCTTC. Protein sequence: CSVENRDREGDGYTF.